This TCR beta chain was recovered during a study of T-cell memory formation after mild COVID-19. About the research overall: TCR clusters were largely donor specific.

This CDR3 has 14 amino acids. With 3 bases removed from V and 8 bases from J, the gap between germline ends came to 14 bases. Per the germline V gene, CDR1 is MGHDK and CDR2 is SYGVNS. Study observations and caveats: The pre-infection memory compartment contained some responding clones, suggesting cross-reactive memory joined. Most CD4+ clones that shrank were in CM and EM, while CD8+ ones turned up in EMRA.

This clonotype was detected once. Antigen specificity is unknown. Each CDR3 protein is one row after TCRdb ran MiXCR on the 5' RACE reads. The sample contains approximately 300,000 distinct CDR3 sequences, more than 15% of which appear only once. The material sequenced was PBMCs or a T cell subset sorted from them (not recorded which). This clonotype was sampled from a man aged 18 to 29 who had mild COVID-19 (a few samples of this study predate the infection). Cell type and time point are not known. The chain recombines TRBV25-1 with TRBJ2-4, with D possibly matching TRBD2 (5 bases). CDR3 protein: CASSDEGIGDIQYF. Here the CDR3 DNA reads TGTGCCAGCAGTGACGAAGGGATCGGGGACATTCAGTACTTC.